This T cell receptor beta chain originates from a study of T cell responses to AZD1222 COVID-19 vaccine. Whole-study results and caveats: The donor cohort was predominantly white British with a female majority, and clonal diversity may have been underestimated. Along spike, vaccine-associated CD4 TCRs were found throughout, with dominance at 160-218 and 743-854.

A note on this clone: Its target is unknown.

Profiled with immunoSEQ multiplex PCR; TCRdb holds only in-frame clones, not every one. The sample totals about 140,000 clones. This CDR3 has 13 residues. Germline lookup yields CDR1 LGHNA and CDR2 YNFKEQ. V was trimmed by 1 base and J by 1 base, leaving 4 bases between them. The sample taken for sequencing was peripheral blood. The chain links TRBV4-2 to TRBJ1-2; D is unresolved. The sequence was obtained from an adult in good health. CDR3 residues: CASSQVGNYGYTF. CDR3 nucleotides: TGTGCCAGCAGCCAAGTTGGTAACTATGGCTACACCTTC.